What follows describes a single T cell receptor beta chain. Its target is not known. The record originates from a study of blood T cells in healthy people across ages. Study background: Template switching caught about one barcoded beta molecule for each two T cells.

Study conclusions and caveats: Long-lived donors carried more naive CD4+ cells and greater diversity than aged donors. Older individuals had lower TCR beta diversity per million T cells (the decline was roughly linear). Percentage of naive T cells showed a strong correlation with TCR beta diversity.

Germline CDR1 and CDR2: DFQATT and SNEGSKA (reference sequence). V shed 6 bases and J shed 8 bases, with 20 bases lying between them. The CDR3 contains 14 residues. Using a J-beta primer mix together with a sample-barcoded 5' primer, a second PCR was run for about 6 to 12 cycles. TCRdb used MiXCR to reprocess the 5' RACE reads, holding one entry per CDR3 protein. The sample has about 670,000 distinct CDR3 sequences, around 52% seen once; the top ten hold 13%. This sequence was found in a woman of 80 years or more in good health. The sample was blood. V usage is TRBV20-1 and J usage is TRBJ2-1; D possibly corresponds to TRBD2 (6 bases). CDR3 loop: CSAKRAARIHEQFF. The DNA for the CDR3 is TGCAGTGCAAAGCGGGCCGCCCGAATTCATGAGCAGTTCTTC.